A selection of T cell receptor beta chains follows, all from one sample in a study of siplizumab effects on memory and regulatory T cells. This table comes from immunoSEQ multiplex PCR, and its TCRdb copy is limited to in-frame clones, with some not included. The table includes approximately 75,000 clones, roughly 93% detected once. Sequenced material: CD8+ T cells sorted from blood. Receptor source: a human donor in good health. CDR3s include the opening cysteine and the closing phenylalanine or tryptophan. Fields, in order: clone size, J gene, V gene, D gene, CDR3 protein, CDR3 DNA. The D gene is left open where the match is weak. Size tells how often a clone was seen (once, few, many) or the class of an expanded clone, and some rows leave it out.

-	TRBJ1-5	TRBV28	-	CASSWALGNQPQHF	TGTGCCAGCAGCTGGGCTTTGGGCAATCAGCCCCAGCATTTT
-	TRBJ2-2	TRBV6-1	-	CASTGLHTGELFF	TGTGCCAGCACGGGACTCCACACCGGGGAGCTGTTTTTT
once	TRBJ2-3	TRBV27	-	CASSEGVYADTQYF	TGTGCCAGCAGCGAAGGGGTTTACGCAGATACGCAGTATTTT
-	TRBJ2-3	TRBV11-1	-	CASSRSRDFTDTQYF	TGTGCCAGCTCTCGCAGCCGGGACTTCACAGATACGCAGTATTTT
-	TRBJ1-1	TRBV6-1	-	CASEGWESAEAFF	TGTGCCAGTGAAGGGTGGGAATCGGCTGAAGCTTTCTTT
-	TRBJ2-3	TRBV9	-	CASSVELTDTQYF	TGTGCCAGCAGCGTAGAACTCACAGATACGCAGTATTTT
-	TRBJ2-3	TRBV2	TRBD2	CASREGLGTDTQYF	TGTGCCAGCAGGGAAGGACTAGGCACAGATACGCAGTATTTT
-	TRBJ2-7	TRBV19	-	CASSIGMSEQYF	TGTGCCAGTAGTATTGGCATGTCGGAGCAGTACTTC
-	TRBJ2-7	TRBV7-9	-	CASSLLGPTYEQYF	TGTGCCAGCAGCCTACTAGGTCCTACCTACGAGCAGTACTTC
-	TRBJ2-3	TRBV19	-	CASSIDRGYTDTQYF	TGTGCCAGTAGTATAGACCGGGGCTACACAGATACGCAGTATTTT
-	TRBJ1-1	TRBV7-2	-	CATRTGGTEAFF	TGTGCCACCAGGACGGGTGGGACTGAAGCTTTCTTT
-	TRBJ1-2	TRBV29-1	-	CSVDGGRVEGYTF	TGCAGCGTTGATGGGGGGCGGGTGGAAGGCTACACCTTC
-	TRBJ2-7	TRBV5-1	TRBD1	CASSKDPGQTYEQYF	TGCGCCAGCAGCAAGGACCCGGGACAGACCTACGAGCAGTACTTC
few	TRBJ2-7	TRBV10-3	-	CAIPGQPTYEQYF	TGTGCCATTCCGGGCCAACCGACCTACGAGCAGTACTTC
-	TRBJ1-1	TRBV19	-	CASTMTGNMNTEAFF	TGTGCCAGTACCATGACGGGGAACATGAACACTGAAGCTTTCTTT
-	TRBJ1-1	TRBV5-6	-	CASSIPMRTLKGMNTEAFF	TGTGCCAGCAGCATACCCATGAGGACCCTAAAGGGCATGAACACTGAAGCTTTCTTT
-	TRBJ2-1	TRBV27	TRBD2	CASPAGGYNEQFF	TGTGCCAGCCCGGCGGGGGGATACAATGAGCAGTTCTTC
-	TRBJ1-1	TRBV13	-	CASSLKNTEAFF	TGTGCCAGCAGCTTAAAGAACACTGAAGCTTTCTTT
medium-sized	TRBJ1-5	TRBV6-4	-	CASSDSGGGNQPQHF	TGTGCCAGCAGTGACTCTGGAGGGGGCAATCAGCCCCAGCATTTT
-	TRBJ2-2	TRBV19	-	CASSIPLGPGELFF	TGTGCCAGTAGTATACCTTTAGGACCCGGGGAGCTGTTTTTT
once	TRBJ2-7	TRBV27	-	CASSLIWVTNTYEQYF	TGTGCCAGCAGTTTGATTTGGGTAACGAATACCTACGAGCAGTACTTC
-	TRBJ1-4	TRBV4-2	-	CASSQDAGAEKLFF	TGTGCCAGCAGCCAAGATGCAGGGGCCGAAAAACTGTTTTTT
-	TRBJ1-2	TRBV5-4	-	CASSPAGGPNYGYTF	TGTGCCAGCAGCCCAGCCGGCGGACCCAACTATGGCTACACCTTC
-	TRBJ2-7	TRBV6-5	-	CATRTVSYEQYF	TGTGCCACCAGGACGGTATCCTACGAGCAGTACTTC
-	TRBJ2-1	TRBV7-9	-	CASVGGSYNEQFF	TGTGCCAGTGTAGGGGGGTCCTACAATGAGCAGTTCTTC
-	TRBJ2-3	TRBV21-1	-	CASSKCGADTQYF	TGTGCCAGCAGCAAATGCGGTGCAGATACGCAGTATTTT
-	TRBJ2-7	TRBV5-1	-	CASSWTGTYEQYF	TGCGCCAGCAGCTGGACGGGCACCTACGAGCAGTACTTC
-	TRBJ2-3	TRBV7-2	-	CASRREGEDTQYF	TGTGCCAGCAGACGCGAAGGGGAGGATACGCAGTATTTT
-	TRBJ1-2	TRBV6-5	-	CASSLNDGYGYTF	TGTGCCAGCAGCCTAAACGACGGGTATGGCTACACCTTC
-	TRBJ2-1	TRBV29-1	-	CSVEDPAGLLNEQFF	TGCAGCGTTGAAGATCCAGCGGGTTTATTGAATGAGCAGTTCTTC
-	TRBJ2-1	TRBV7-9	TRBD2	CASTLAGGINEQFF	TGTGCGAGTACACTAGCGGGGGGGATCAATGAGCAGTTCTTC
-	TRBJ1-4	TRBV19	TRBD1	CASRTGGRTNEKLFF	TGTGCCAGCCGCACAGGGGGCAGAACTAATGAAAAACTGTTTTTT
-	TRBJ1-5	TRBV19	-	CASSIGGQPQHF	TGTGCCAGTAGTATAGGTGGGCAGCCCCAGCATTTT
-	TRBJ2-7	TRBV11-3	TRBD1	CASSLDRGDYEQYF	TGTGCCAGCAGCTTGGACAGGGGAGACTACGAGCAGTACTTC
-	TRBJ2-7	TRBV6-1	-	CASNLGRYEQYF	TGTGCCAGCAACTTGGGCAGGTACGAGCAGTACTTC
-	TRBJ2-7	TRBV4-1	TRBD2	CASSPGVRGEYEQYF	TGCGCCAGCAGCCCGGGGGTTCGGGGGGAGTACGAGCAGTACTTC